This T cell receptor beta chain was documented in a study of shared clonotypes between healthy human individuals. Adult donors, all healthy and HIV-negative, had no recent acute infections or vaccinations. Each sample came from a Caucasian adult donor living in Nashville, Tennessee. Germline lookup yields CDR1 MDHEN and CDR2 SYDVKM. Deletions cut 4 bases from V and 7 bases from J, with 10 bases between. CDR3 length: 12 amino acids. The unsorted PBMC replicate PCRs were performed with 300 to 350 ng DNA, some 30,000 T cell genomes. Only in-frame clones appear in the TCRdb table, and some are missing; sequencing was by immunoSEQ multiplex PCR. In the table there are about 490,000 clones, about 82% of which are singletons.

This sequence was found in a woman aged 40 to 50 in good health. Some clones in this sample may be carry-over from other donors' samples. The gene calls are TRBV28 and TRBJ2-5; possibly TRBD1 or TRBD2 for D (5 bases each). Sequencing input: PBMCs. CDR3 in amino acids: CASSWDPGTQYF. CDR3 nucleotides: TGTGCCAGCAGTTGGGACCCTGGGACCCAGTACTTC.